This TCR beta chain was identified during a study of CD4 T cells in relation to SARS-CoV-2 and coronaviruses. Germline V CDR1 and CDR2: ENHRY, SYGVKD. The CDR3 is 13 amino acids. V was pared by 6 bases and J by 6 bases, with 11 bases between. Cryopreserved PBMCs were CD4-enriched, then split into naive and memory cells. Assay used: immunoSEQ multiplex PCR; TCRdb lists only in-frame clones, some missing. The table shows around 31,000 clones, with more than 65% occurring only once. Points on this clone: Its antigen is still unknown.

The chain links TRBV10-3 to TRBJ2-2, with D unresolved. The sequenced sample consisted of memory CD4+ T cells from PBMCs, cultured in vitro. The clonotype originates from an adult with COVID-19. CDR3: CAIRRISPGELFF. For the CDR3, the DNA is TGTGCCATCAGGCGGATTAGCCCCGGGGAGCTGTTTTTT.